This paragraph covers one T cell receptor (beta chain) sequence. Its antigen is not identified. UMI-labeled 5' RACE yielded the TRB cDNA libraries. TCRdb re-called the 5' RACE reads and shows each CDR3 protein once, DNA omitted. This listing includes around 140,000 distinct CDR3 sequences. The sample is drawn from a study of CXCR3-negative and CXCR3-positive naive CD8 T cells. Study background: The libraries yielded 120 million to 150 million TRB reads, about 1.5 +/- 0.3 million each. Study-wide results and caveats: A higher hydrophobicity marked the TRB CDR3s of CXCR3-positive naive cells versus CXCR3-negative naive cells. Naive CXCR3-negative cells resembled naive CXCR3-positive cells in TRBV-TRBJ usage; memory cells differed. The majority of assays used fresh PBMCs, and CXCR3 expression partially decreased after cryopreservation.

From germline, CDR1 is MNHEY and CDR2 SVGAGI. The CDR3 runs to 17 residues. The sequenced sample was naive CXCR3- CD8+ T cells from blood. As for subset: CD45RO-CCR7+CD27+CD95- naive CD8+ T cells lacking CXCR3 (TNR3-). This sequence was found in a human donor in good health. Some clones in this sample may be carry-over from other donors' samples. The chain links TRBV6-5 to TRBJ2-7; no DNA is available, so the TRBD2 call from TCRdb remains unchecked. The CDR3 here is CASSSRVGSQTSYEQYF.